Following are 4 T cell receptor beta chains from one sample sequenced in a study of blood T cell repertoires in COVID-19. Only in-frame clones appear in the TCRdb table, and some are missing; sequencing was by immunoSEQ multiplex PCR. The data hold fewer than 300,000 clones, with approximately 90% observed a single time. The material sequenced was peripheral blood. Source of these receptors: a woman aged 40 to 50 who had recovered from COVID-19.

J is TRBJ1-3 and V is TRBV5-1; 11 nucleotides line up with TRBD1. Germline V lookup: CDR1 SGHRS, CDR2 YFSETQ. The CDR3 consists of 15 residues. V shed 6 bases and J 4 bases; nucleotides not matched to a gene: 6. As DNA, the CDR3 is TGCGCCAGCACCAGGACAGGGGGCGCGGGAAACACCATATATTTT. Its protein product is CASTRTGGAGNTIYF.

This clone was counted a single time. V is TRBV5-6 and J is TRBJ2-1; possibly TRBD2 for D (6 bases). V was trimmed by 4 bases and J by 8 bases, leaving 19 bases between them. The CDR3 extends over 15 amino acids. CDR1 SGHDT and CDR2 YYEEEE come from the germline V gene. The CDR3 sequence: CASSALGRGGDEQFF. The CDR3 bases are TGTGCCAGCAGCGCCCTTGGGCGGGGCGGCGATGAGCAGTTCTTC.

The chain combines TRBV6-2 or TRBV6-3 with TRBJ2-7, with 7 positions matching TRBD2. The germline V gene encodes CDR1 MNHEY and CDR2 SVGEGT. This CDR3 has 15 residues. Unmatched junction bases numbered 9, after V lost 6 bases and J lost 1 base. In DNA, the CDR3 is TGTGCCAGCAGCATAGCGGGCACGGTTTCCTACGAGCAGTACGTC. Its translation: CASSIAGTVSYEQYV.

V usage is TRBV5-1 and J usage is TRBJ2-7, with TRBD2 matching 9 bases. The germline V gene has CDR1 SGHRS and CDR2 YFSETQ. V lost 0 bases and J lost 2; bases outside the gene matches: 6. This CDR3 has 16 amino acids. The CDR3 nucleotides are TGCGCCAGCAGCTTGGGGTCTAGCGGGACTACCTACGAGCAGTACTTC. Protein sequence: CASSLGSSGTTYEQYF.